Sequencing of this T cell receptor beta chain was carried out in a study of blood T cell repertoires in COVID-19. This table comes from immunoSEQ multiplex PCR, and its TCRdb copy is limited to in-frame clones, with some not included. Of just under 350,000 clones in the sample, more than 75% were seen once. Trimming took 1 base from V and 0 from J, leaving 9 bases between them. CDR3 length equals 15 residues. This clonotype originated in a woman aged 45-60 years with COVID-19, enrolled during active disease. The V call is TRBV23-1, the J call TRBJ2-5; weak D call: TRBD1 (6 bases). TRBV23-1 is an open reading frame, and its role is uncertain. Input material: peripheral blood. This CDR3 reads CASSQYRVDQETQYF. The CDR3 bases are TGCGCCAGCAGTCAATACAGGGTCGACCAAGAGACCCAGTACTTC.